This T cell receptor beta chain was identified in a study of T-cell reconstitution after alpha-beta-depleted transplantation in children. Using unique molecular identifiers, the investigators prepared the TCRbeta library. TCRdb re-called the PCR reads with MiXCR, one entry per CDR3 protein. The sample comprises about 690,000 distinct CDR3 sequences, approximately 17% of which are singletons, and 0.9% to 1.2% rests with the top ten. This clonotype showed up just a few times. The TCR was taken from a human donor who donated a stem cell graft to a child with acute myeloid leukemia. Sequences were derived from PBMCs from the stem cell graft donor, sampled from the stem cell graft.

The CDR3 nucleotides read TGTGCCAGCAGTACCCTGAGGGGGGTCTACGAGCAGTACTTC. This gives the protein CASSTLRGVYEQYF. The genes are TRBV6-1 and TRBJ2-7; D may correspond to TRBD1 or TRBD2 (6 bases each). Per the germline V gene, CDR1 is MNHNS and CDR2 is SASEGT. Trimming stripped 5 bases from V and 3 bases from J, with 14 bases between. CDR3 length: 14 amino acids.